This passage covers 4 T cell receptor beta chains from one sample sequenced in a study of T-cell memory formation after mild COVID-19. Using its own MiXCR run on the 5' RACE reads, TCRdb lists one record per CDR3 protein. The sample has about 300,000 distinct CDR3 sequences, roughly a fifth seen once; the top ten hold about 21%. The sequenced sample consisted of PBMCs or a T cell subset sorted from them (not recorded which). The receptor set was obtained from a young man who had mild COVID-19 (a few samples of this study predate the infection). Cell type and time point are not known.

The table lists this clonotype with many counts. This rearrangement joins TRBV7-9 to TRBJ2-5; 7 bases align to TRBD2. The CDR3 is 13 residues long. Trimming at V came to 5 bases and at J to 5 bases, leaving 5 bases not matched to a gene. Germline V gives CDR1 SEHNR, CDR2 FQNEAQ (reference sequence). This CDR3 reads CASSRDYAETQYF. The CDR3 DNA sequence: TGTGCCAGCAGCCGGGACTACGCGGAGACCCAGTACTTC.

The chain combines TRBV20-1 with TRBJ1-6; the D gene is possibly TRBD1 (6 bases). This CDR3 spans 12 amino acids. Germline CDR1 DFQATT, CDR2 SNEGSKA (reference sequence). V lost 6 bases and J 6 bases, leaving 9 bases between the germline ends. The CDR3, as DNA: TGCAGTGCCATAGGGGGTAATTCACCCCTCCACTTT. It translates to CSAIGGNSPLHF.

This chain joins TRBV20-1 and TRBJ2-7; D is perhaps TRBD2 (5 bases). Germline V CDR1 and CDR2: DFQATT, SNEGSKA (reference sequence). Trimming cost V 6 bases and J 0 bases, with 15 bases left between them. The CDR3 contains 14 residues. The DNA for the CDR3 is TGCAGTGCCCTACGTCGGGAAAGCTCCTACGAGCAGTACGTC. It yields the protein CSALRRESSYEQYV.

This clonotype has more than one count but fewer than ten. CDR3 sequence reads: CASRSGTANEKLFF. In DNA, the CDR3 is TGTGCCAGCAGGTCCGGGACAGCTAATGAAAAACTGTTTTTT. The rearrangement uses TRBV6-5 and TRBJ1-4; 7 positions agree with TRBD1. The CDR3 length is 14 residues. Germline CDR1 MNHEY, CDR2 SVGAGI. Germline trimming cut 6 bases from V and 3 bases from J; bases unmatched to any gene: 4.